The entry that follows covers one TCR beta chain sequence. What it recognizes is unknown. This sample stems from a study of T cell responses to AZD1222 COVID-19 vaccine. The method was immunoSEQ multiplex PCR; TCRdb's version includes in-frame clones alone and lacks a portion of them. The sample has some 200,000 clones; roughly 94% are singletons. The CDR3 is made up of 12 amino acids. Germline V gene lookup returns CDR1 SEHNR and CDR2 FQNEAQ (reference sequence). V gave up 5 bases and J gave up 10 bases, with 9 bases separating them. Overall study findings and caveats: CD4 TCRs linked to vaccination spanned spike, dominating at 160-218 and 743-854. Repertoire collection took place solely once the T cell response had peaked. Donor demographics were predominantly white British with a female majority; clonal diversity may be underestimated. The reported proportion of spike-specific TCRs targeting unmutated variant regions was nearly half.

The rearrangement links TRBV7-9 to TRBJ1-6, with D unresolved. This sample comprised peripheral blood, obtained 28 days after the second dose of the MenACWY control vaccine. This TCR was recovered from an adult who received the MenACWY meningococcal vaccine as a control. This CDR3 is CASSAEESPLHF. The CDR3 coding sequence is TGTGCCAGCAGCGCCGAGGAGTCACCCCTCCACTTT.